The clone carrying this TCR beta chain was seen once. The Seattle patients joined while their infection was active and were tracked longitudinally afterward. These data come from a study of blood T cell repertoires in COVID-19. Repertoires were generated with immunoSEQ multiplex PCR, while TCRdb's copy carries only in-frame clones and drops some. Among around 200,000 clones listed, 70% to 80% were seen once. CDR3 length: 14 residues. Germline V gives CDR1 ENHRY, CDR2 SYGVKD. Trimming stripped 11 bases from V and 1 base from J, with 17 bases between. The TCR comes from a woman aged 40 to 49 with COVID-19, enrolled during active disease. The chain carries TRBV10-3 and TRBJ1-1; D ambiguous. Input material: peripheral blood. The CDR3 nucleotides read TGTGCCGCACTCAGGTTAGGAAAGAACACTGAAGCTTTCTTT. It is translated as CAALRLGKNTEAFF.